Below are 16 T cell receptor beta chains sequenced from a single sample in a study of CD8 T cells in ankylosing spondylitis. Using its own MiXCR run on the 5' RACE reads, TCRdb lists one record per CDR3 protein. The table lists approximately 210,000 distinct CDR3 sequences, roughly 13% of them singletons. Sequenced material: blood, either unsorted or a sorted T cell fraction (not recorded which). The receptors originated from a male donor with ankylosing spondylitis or in good health (not recorded which).

This clonotype has just a few counts. This rearrangement joins TRBV27 to TRBJ2-3; D call uncertain. This CDR3 region has 13 residues. V lost 5 bases, J lost 0 bases, and 6 bases lay in between. The V gene's germline CDR1 is MNHEY and CDR2 SMNVEV (reference sequence). The CDR3 DNA reads as TGTGCCAGCAGTCCCACTAGCACAGATACGCAGTATTTT. It yields the protein CASSPTSTDTQYF.

The V gene is TRBV29-1, the J gene TRBJ2-1; D perhaps matches TRBD2 (6 bases). The CDR3 is made up of 12 amino acids. The germline V gene has CDR1 SQVTM and CDR2 ANQGSEA. CDR3 sequence: CRGDGGVNEQFF. The CDR3, as DNA: TGCAGGGGGGACGGCGGGGTCAATGAGCAGTTCTTC.

At least ten counts were recorded for this clonotype. This chain links TRBV29-1 with TRBJ2-6; TRBD2 might be the D (6 bases). In germline, CDR1 is SQVTM, CDR2 ANQGSEA. The V gene lost 0 bases and the J gene lost 1 base, with 7 bases spanning the gap. The CDR3 totals 15 residues. CDR3 protein: CSVEEGGSGANVLTF. CDR3 in DNA: TGCAGCGTTGAAGAGGGGGGATCTGGGGCCAACGTCCTGACTTTC.

The V call is TRBV5-6, the J call TRBJ2-4; TRBD1 aligns across 7 bases. With 5 bases clipped from V and 0 bases from J, the junction kept 5 bases outside the gene matches. This CDR3 is built from 15 residues. CDR1 and CDR2 from the germline V gene are SGHDT and YYEEEE. CDR3 amino acids: CASSGTDLAKNIQYF. The CDR3 DNA is TGTGCCAGCAGTGGGACAGACCTAGCCAAAAACATTCAGTACTTC.

In nucleotides, the CDR3 is TGCGCCAGCAGCTCAAAAGATAGCGGGGGCTCCTACAATGAGCAGTTCTTC. Protein product: CASSSKDSGGSYNEQFF. V is TRBV5-1 and J is TRBJ2-1, with TRBD2 matching 9 bases. Germline CDR1 is SGHRS and CDR2 is YFSETQ. This CDR3 is built from 17 residues. Losses at the gene ends were 3 bases for V and 0 bases for J; bases not matched to a gene: 7.

CDR3 residues: CASRGLAYLDTQYF. The CDR3 coding sequence is TGTGCCAGCAGGGGACTAGCGTACCTAGATACGCAGTATTTT. The chain combines TRBV2 with TRBJ2-3, with TRBD2 matching over 10 bases. In germline, CDR1 is SNHLY, CDR2 FYNNEI. V lost 6 bases and J lost 5; bases outside the gene matches: 5. The CDR3 is 14 residues long.

This clonotype turned up a few times. The chain combines TRBV20-1 with TRBJ2-7, with TRBD1 matching over 7 bases. This CDR3 contains 14 residues. J was trimmed by 3 bases and V by 0 bases; bases with no gene match: 5. The germline V gene has CDR1 DFQATT and CDR2 SNEGSKA (reference sequence). In DNA form, the CDR3 reads TGCAGTGCTAGAGAGAGGGGGCCTTTCTACGAGCAGTACTTC. This gives the protein CSARERGPFYEQYF.

The chain has TRBV5-1 and TRBJ2-5, with 8 positions matching TRBD2. This CDR3 comprises 15 residues. The V and J ends lost 4 bases and 1 base, in that order; junction bases with no gene match: 6. Germline V gives CDR1 SGHRS, CDR2 YFSETQ. The CDR3 sequence is CASSPAGGRQETQYF. CDR3 DNA sequence: TGCGCCAGCAGCCCGGCGGGGGGCCGCCAAGAGACCCAGTACTTC. The full variable domain, rest sourced from reference TRBV5-1 and TRBJ2-5, is KAGVTQTPRYLIKTRGQQVTLSCSPISGHRSVSWYQQTPGQGLQFLFEYFSETQRNKGNFPGRFSGRQFSNSRSEMNVSTLELGDSALYLCASSPAGGRQETQYFGPGTRLLVL.

This clonotype has at least ten counts. This sequence joins TRBV12-3 or TRBV12-4 and TRBJ2-3; maybe TRBD2 (5 bases). With 4 bases removed from V and 2 bases from J, the gap between germline ends came to 10 bases. The CDR3 has 14 amino acids. Here the CDR3 DNA reads TGTGCCAGCAGTTCCGGACTGGACACAGATACGCAGTATTTT. Its protein is CASSSGLDTDTQYF.

The chain recombines TRBV10-1 with TRBJ2-1; 15 nucleotides align to TRBD2. This CDR3 is built from 15 residues. With 6 bases clipped from V and 8 bases from J, the junction kept 5 bases outside the gene matches. The germline V gene encodes CDR1 WNHNN and CDR2 SYGVQD (reference sequence). In nucleotides, the CDR3 is TGCGCCAGCAGCTATGGACTAGCGGGGGGGCATGAGCAGTTCTTC. Protein: CASSYGLAGGHEQFF.

This clonotype was seen more than once but under ten times. The chain carries TRBV25-1 and TRBJ2-7; 10 positions match TRBD1. V lost 4 bases and J lost 2; bases outside the gene matches: 5. Germline-derived CDR1 and CDR2 are MGHDK and SYGVNS. The CDR3 is made up of 15 amino acids. The CDR3 spells CASSGRDRGPYEQYF. The CDR3 DNA reads as TGTGCCAGCAGTGGCCGGGACAGGGGACCCTACGAGCAGTACTTC.

This clonotype was observed a few times. This rearrangement joins TRBV12-5 to TRBJ1-3, with D maybe TRBD1 (6 bases). CDR1 is LGHNT and CDR2 is FRNRAP in the germline V gene. The CDR3 spans 22 residues. V lost 2 bases and J 0 bases, leaving 29 bases between the germline ends. CDR3 nucleotides: TGTGCTAGTGGTTTGCCCCAACGTAGGGGGGATACAGCTCTCAACTCTGGAAACACCATATATTTT. Protein sequence: CASGLPQRRGDTALNSGNTIYF.

The table lists this clonotype with a few counts. The CDR3 here is CASSQGAAQGALWNTGELFF. Here the CDR3 DNA reads TGTGCCAGCAGCCAAGGGGCCGCACAGGGGGCCCTCTGGAACACCGGGGAGCTGTTTTTT. The rearrangement joins TRBV4-2 to TRBJ2-2, with 9 positions matching TRBD1. The V segment lost 1 base and the J segment 1 base; nucleotides outside the gene matches: 13. Germline V CDR1 and CDR2: LGHNA, YNFKEQ. This CDR3 comprises 20 residues.

V and J are TRBV6-1 and TRBJ2-7; maybe TRBD2 (6 bases). This CDR3 has 14 residues. The germline CDR1 and CDR2 sequences are MNHNS and SASEGT. The V end was cut by 5 bases, the J end by 0 bases, with 11 bases between. This chain's CDR3 is CASSHPSDSYEQYF. CDR3 nucleotide sequence: TGTGCCAGCAGTCATCCTAGCGACTCCTACGAGCAGTACTTC.

J is TRBJ2-2 and V is TRBV9; 7 bases map to TRBD1. Germline CDR1 SGDLS, CDR2 YYNGEE. The CDR3 totals 18 residues. V lost 4 bases to trimming and J lost 0 bases; unmatched junction nucleotides: 12. CDR3 sequence reads: CASSSQGRRGPNTGELFF. The CDR3 region has the DNA TGTGCCAGCAGCAGTCAGGGTAGAAGGGGGCCGAACACCGGGGAGCTGTTTTTT. Complete variable domain (other parts from reference TRBV9 and TRBJ2-2): DSGVTQTPKHLITATGQRVTLRCSPRSGDLSVYWYQQSLDQGLQFLIQYYNGEERAKGNILERFSAQQFPDLHSELNLSSLELGDSALYFCASSSQGRRGPNTGELFFGEGSRLTVL.

This clonotype was counted a few times. The V gene is TRBV27, the J gene TRBJ2-1; possibly TRBD2 for D (6 bases). There are 14 residues in the CDR3. CDR1 and CDR2 (germline): MNHEY, SMNVEV (reference sequence). V shed 6 bases and J shed 4 bases, with 13 bases lying between them. In DNA, the CDR3 is TGTGCCAGCAGGCGGTCTAGCGAGTACAATGAGCAGTTCTTC. Its translation is CASRRSSEYNEQFF.